The T cell receptor beta chain under discussion was sequenced for a study of cytomegalovirus exposure and HLA in healthy donors. Study conclusions and caveats: TCR beta sequences reportedly predicted most subjects' HLA-A and HLA-B alleles accurately. Segments of the TCR beta V type were, in most cases, productive about 90% or about 30% of the time in an earlier analysis.

Both 60 Vbeta primers and 13 Jbeta primers went into the PCR. Here immunoSEQ multiplex PCR was the method, and the copy in TCRdb shows in-frame clones only, minus some. The table shows about 70,000 clones, with 86% occurring only once. In the case of this clone: Its antigen is currently unknown.

V was trimmed by 7 bases and J by 6 bases, leaving 19 bases between them. The CDR3 runs to 15 residues. CDR1 and CDR2 (germline): SGHAT, FQNNGV. The sequence was obtained from a woman aged 25 to 39 in good health and CMV-seronegative. The V call is TRBV11-2, the J call TRBJ2-1; weak D call: TRBD1 (5 bases). What was sequenced was PBMCs. Written as DNA, the CDR3 is TGTGCCAGCAATATAGGGTCCAGGGTGGGCAATGAGCAGTTCTTC. This gives the protein CASNIGSRVGNEQFF.